This T cell receptor (beta chain) emerged from a study of cytomegalovirus exposure and HLA in healthy donors. Study-level results: Three of the chains that were CMV-associated were confirmed in vitro to be specific for CMV antigens. Cytomegalovirus status was reportedly diagnosed by the classifier with high sensitivity and specificity. What a later analysis showed was that several of the most significant clusters appeared linked to common viral pathogens.

Germline loops: CDR1 SGDLS, CDR2 YYNGEE. V lost 3 bases and J lost 6, with 19 bases in between. This CDR3 spans 16 amino acids. This clone was seen only a few times. The antigen is not known. PCR employed 60 Vbeta and 13 Jbeta primers. Sequencing used immunoSEQ multiplex PCR; TCRdb keeps in-frame clones, though not all of them. The data show 140,000 to 150,000 clones, approximately 79% seen once. The sequenced material came from PBMCs. This chain connects TRBV9 to TRBJ2-1; maybe TRBD1 (8 bases). The receptor was isolated from a woman in her 40s in good health and CMV-seropositive. The CDR3 nucleotides read TGTGCCAGCAGCGGCCGACAGGGGAGGGGTACCAATGAGCAGTTCTTC. Protein product: CASSGRQGRGTNEQFF.